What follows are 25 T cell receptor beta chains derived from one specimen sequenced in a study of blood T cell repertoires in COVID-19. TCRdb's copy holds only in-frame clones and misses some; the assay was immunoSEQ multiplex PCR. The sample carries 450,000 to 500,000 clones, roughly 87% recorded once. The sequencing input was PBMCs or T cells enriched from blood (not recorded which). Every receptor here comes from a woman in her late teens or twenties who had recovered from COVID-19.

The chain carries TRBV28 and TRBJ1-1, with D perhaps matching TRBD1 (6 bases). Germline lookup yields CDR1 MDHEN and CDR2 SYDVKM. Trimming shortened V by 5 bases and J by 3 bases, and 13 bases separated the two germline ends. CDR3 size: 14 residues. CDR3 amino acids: CASSAGQLYTEAFF. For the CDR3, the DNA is TGTGCCAGCAGTGCTGGACAGCTCTACACTGAAGCTTTCTTT.

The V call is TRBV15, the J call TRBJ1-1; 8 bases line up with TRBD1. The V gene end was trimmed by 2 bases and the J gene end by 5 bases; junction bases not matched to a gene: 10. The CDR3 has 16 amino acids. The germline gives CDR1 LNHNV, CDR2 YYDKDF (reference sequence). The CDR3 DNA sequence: TGTGCCACCAGCAGACCTACTCCCAGGGGGCGGACTGAAGCTTTCTTT. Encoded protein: CATSRPTPRGRTEAFF.

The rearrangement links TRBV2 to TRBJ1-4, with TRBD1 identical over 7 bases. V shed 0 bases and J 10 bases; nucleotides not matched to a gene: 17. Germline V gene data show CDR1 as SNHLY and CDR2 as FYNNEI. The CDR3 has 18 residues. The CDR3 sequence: CASSEAVGGVSAQGKLFF. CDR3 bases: TGTGCCAGCAGTGAAGCGGTAGGGGGCGTATCAGCCCAGGGAAAACTGTTTTTT.

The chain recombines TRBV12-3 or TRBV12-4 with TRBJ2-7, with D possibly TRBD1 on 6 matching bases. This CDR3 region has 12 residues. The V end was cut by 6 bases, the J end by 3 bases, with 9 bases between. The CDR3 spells CASSRGFYEQYF. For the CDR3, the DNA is TGTGCCAGCAGCAGGGGTTTCTACGAGCAGTACTTC.

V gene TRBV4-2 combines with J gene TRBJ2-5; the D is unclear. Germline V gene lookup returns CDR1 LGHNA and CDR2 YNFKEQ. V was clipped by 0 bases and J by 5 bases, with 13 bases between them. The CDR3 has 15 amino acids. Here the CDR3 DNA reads TGTGCCAGCAGCCAAGATCGCGGCGGTCAGGAGACCCAGTACTTC. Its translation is CASSQDRGGQETQYF.

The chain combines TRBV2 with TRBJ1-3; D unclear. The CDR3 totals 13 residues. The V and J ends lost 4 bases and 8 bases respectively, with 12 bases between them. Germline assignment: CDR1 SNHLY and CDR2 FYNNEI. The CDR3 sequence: CASSVTPRDTIYF. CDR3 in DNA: TGTGCCAGCAGTGTCACCCCGCGCGACACCATATATTTT. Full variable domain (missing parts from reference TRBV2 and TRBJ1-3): EPEVTQTPSHQVTQMGQEVILRCVPISNHLYFYWYRQILGQKVEFLVSFYNNEISEKSEIFDDQFSVERPDGSNFTLKIRSTKLEDSAMYFCASSVTPRDTIYFGEGSWLTVV.

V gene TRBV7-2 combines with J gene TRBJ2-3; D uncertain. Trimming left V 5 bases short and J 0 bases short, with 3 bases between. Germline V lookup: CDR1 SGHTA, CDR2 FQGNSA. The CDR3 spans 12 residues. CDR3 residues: CASSPSTDTQYF. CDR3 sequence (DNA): TGTGCCAGCAGCCCTAGCACAGATACGCAGTATTTT.

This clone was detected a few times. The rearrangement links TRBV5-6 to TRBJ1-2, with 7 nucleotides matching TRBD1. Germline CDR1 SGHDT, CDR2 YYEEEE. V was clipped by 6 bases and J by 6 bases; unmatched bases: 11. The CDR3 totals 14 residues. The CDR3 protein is CASTGRTGSHGYTF. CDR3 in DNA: TGTGCCAGCACCGGAAGGACAGGTTCCCATGGCTACACCTTC.

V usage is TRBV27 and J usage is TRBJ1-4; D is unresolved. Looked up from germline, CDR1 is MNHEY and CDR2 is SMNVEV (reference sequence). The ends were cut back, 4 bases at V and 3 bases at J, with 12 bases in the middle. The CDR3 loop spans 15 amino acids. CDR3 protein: CASSWEGLANEKLFF. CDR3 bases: TGTGCCAGCAGTTGGGAGGGCCTAGCTAATGAAAAACTGTTTTTT.

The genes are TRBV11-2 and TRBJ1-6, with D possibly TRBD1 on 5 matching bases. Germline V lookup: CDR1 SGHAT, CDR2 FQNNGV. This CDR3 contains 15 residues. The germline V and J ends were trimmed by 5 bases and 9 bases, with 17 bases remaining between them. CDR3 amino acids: CASSPGLLESSPLHF. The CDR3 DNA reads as TGTGCCAGCAGCCCGGGACTCCTGGAGTCTTCACCCCTCCACTTT. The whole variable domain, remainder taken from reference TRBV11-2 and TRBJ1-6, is EAGVAQSPRYKIIEKRQSVAFWCNPISGHATLYWYQQILGQGPKLLIQFQNNGVVDDSQLPKDRFSAERLKGVDSTLKIQPAKLEDSAVYLCASSPGLLESSPLHFGNGTRLTVT.

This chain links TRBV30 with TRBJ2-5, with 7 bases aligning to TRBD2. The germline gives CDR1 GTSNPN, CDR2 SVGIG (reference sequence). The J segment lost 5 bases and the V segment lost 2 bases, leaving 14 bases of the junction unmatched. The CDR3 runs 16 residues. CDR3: CAWSRGLAVISETQYF. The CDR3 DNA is TGTGCCTGGAGTAGAGGCCTAGCGGTTATTTCTGAGACCCAGTACTTC. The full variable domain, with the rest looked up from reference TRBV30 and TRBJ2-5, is SQTIHQWPATLVQPVGSPLSLECTVEGTSNPNLYWYRQAAGRGLQLLFYSVGIGQISSEVPQNLSASRPQDRQFILSSKKLLLSDSGFYLCAWSRGLAVISETQYFGPGTRLLVL.

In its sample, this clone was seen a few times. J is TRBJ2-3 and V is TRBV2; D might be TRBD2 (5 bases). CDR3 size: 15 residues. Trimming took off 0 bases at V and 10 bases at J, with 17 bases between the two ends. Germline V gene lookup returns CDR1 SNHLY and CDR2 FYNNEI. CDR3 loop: CASSEAFTKSGAQYF. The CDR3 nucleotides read TGTGCCAGCAGTGAAGCCTTTACCAAGAGCGGTGCGCAGTATTTT.

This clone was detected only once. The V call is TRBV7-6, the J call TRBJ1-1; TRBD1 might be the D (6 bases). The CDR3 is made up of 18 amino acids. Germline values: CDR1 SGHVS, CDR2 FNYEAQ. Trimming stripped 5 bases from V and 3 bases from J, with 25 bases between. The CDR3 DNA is TGTGCCAGCAGCAAACGATCTCCCCCGGGGGGCGGGGACACTGAAGCTTTCTTT. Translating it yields CASSKRSPPGGGDTEAFF. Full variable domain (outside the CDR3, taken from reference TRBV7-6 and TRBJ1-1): GAGVSQSPRYKVTKRGQDVALRCDPISGHVSLYWYRQALGQGPEFLTYFNYEAQQDKSGLPNDRFSAERPEGSISTLTIQRTEQRDSAMYRCASSKRSPPGGGDTEAFFGQGTRLTVV.

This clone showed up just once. The CDR3 loop reads CASSSAGQGNNEQFF. CDR3 DNA: TGTGCCAGCAGCTCTGCGGGACAGGGTAACAATGAGCAGTTCTTC. This chain uses TRBV11-3 with TRBJ2-1; 9 positions agree with TRBD1. Germline V gives CDR1 SGHNT, CDR2 YENEEA. CDR3 length: 15 residues. V trimming: 4 bases; J trimming: 5 bases; junction bases outside the gene matches: 6.

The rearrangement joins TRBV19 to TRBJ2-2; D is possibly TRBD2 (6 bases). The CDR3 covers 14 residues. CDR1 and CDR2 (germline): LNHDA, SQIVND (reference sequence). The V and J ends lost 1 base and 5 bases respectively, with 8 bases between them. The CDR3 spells CASSIVGGTGELFF. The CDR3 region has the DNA TGTGCCAGTAGTATAGTGGGGGGAACCGGGGAGCTGTTTTTT.

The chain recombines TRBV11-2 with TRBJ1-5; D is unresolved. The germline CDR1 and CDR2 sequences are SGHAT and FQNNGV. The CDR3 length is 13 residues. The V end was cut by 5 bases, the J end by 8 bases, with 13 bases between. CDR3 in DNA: TGTGCCAGCAGCCCGCCGGGGAAGGAGCCCCAGCATTTT. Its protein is CASSPPGKEPQHF.

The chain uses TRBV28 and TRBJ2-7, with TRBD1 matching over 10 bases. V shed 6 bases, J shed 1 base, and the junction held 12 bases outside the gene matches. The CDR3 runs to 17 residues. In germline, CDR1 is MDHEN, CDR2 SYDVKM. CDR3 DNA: TGTGCCAGCAGCTCTCAGCGGACAGGGGGTGGGTCCTACGAGCAGTACTTC. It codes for CASSSQRTGGGSYEQYF.

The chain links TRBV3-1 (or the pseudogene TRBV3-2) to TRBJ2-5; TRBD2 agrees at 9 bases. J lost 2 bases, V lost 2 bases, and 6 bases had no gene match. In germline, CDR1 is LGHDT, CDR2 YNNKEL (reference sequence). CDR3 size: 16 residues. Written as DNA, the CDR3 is TGTGCCAGCAGCCAAATGGCTAGCGGGGATCAAGAGACCCAGTACTTC. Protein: CASSQMASGDQETQYF.

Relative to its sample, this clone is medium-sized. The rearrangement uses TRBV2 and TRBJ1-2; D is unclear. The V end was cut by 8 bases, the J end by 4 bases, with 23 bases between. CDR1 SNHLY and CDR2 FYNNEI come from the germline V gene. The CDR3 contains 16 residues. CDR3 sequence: CASFDEGGGMPYGYTF. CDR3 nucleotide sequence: TGTGCCAGCTTCGATGAGGGAGGAGGGATGCCCTATGGCTACACCTTC.

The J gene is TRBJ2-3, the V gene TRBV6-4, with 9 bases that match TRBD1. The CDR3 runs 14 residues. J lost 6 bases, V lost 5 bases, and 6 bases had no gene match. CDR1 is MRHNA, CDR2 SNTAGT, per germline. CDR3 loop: CASSNTGGGDTQYF. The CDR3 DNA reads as TGTGCCAGCAGTAATACAGGGGGCGGGGATACGCAGTATTTT.

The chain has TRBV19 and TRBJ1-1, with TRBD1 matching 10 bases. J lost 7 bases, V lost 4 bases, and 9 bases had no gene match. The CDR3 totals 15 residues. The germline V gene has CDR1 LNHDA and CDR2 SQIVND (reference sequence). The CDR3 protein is CASSTSGTGENEAFF. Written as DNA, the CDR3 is TGTGCCAGTAGTACCTCCGGGACAGGGGAGAATGAAGCTTTCTTT.

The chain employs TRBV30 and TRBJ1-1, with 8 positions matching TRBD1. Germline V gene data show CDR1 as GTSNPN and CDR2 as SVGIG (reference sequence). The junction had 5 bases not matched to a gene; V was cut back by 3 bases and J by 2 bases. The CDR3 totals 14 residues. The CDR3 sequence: CAWRGDRRNTEAFF. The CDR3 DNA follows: TGTGCCTGGAGGGGGGACAGGCGAAACACTGAAGCTTTCTTT.

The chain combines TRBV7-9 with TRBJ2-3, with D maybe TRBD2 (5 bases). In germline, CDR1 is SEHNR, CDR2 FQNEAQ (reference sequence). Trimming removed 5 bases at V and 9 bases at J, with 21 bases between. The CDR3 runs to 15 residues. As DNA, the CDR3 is TGTGCCAGCAGCCTCGTCCGGACGTTTTCGGGGACGCAGTATTTT. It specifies CASSLVRTFSGTQYF. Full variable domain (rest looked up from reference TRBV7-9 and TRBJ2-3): DTGVSQNPRHKITKRGQNVTFRCDPISEHNRLYWYRQTLGQGPEFLTYFQNEAQLEKSRLLSDRFSAERPKGSFSTLEIQRTEQGDSAMYLCASSLVRTFSGTQYFGPGTRLTVL.

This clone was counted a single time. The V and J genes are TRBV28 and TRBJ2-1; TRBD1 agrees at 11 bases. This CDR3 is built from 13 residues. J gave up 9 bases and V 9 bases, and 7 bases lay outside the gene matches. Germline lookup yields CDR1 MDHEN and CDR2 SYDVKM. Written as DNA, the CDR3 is TGTGCCAGTGGACAGGGGGCTAGGGGTGAGCAGTTCTTC. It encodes CASGQGARGEQFF.

The chain's CDR3 is CASSLQGMNTEAFF. In nucleotides, the CDR3 is TGTGCCAGTAGCCTACAGGGGATGAACACTGAAGCTTTCTTT. The V gene is TRBV19, the J gene TRBJ1-1, with 7 bases identical to TRBD1. Germline-derived CDR1 and CDR2 are LNHDA and SQIVND (reference sequence). The CDR3 runs to 14 residues. The V and J ends lost 6 bases and 0 bases, in that order; junction bases with no gene match: 4.